This T cell receptor (beta chain) comes out of a study of blood T cell repertoires in COVID-19. For the study at large: T cells, B-cell-depleted T cells, or PBMCs provided the cDNA or gDNA that served as material.

The repertoire was sequenced with immunoSEQ multiplex PCR; TCRdb's copy has only in-frame clones and lacks some. The table includes around 400,000 clones, more than 75% detected once. Sequencing input: peripheral blood. This receptor was taken from a woman aged 55-69 years with COVID-19, enrolled during active disease.

CDR3 coding DNA: TGTGCCAGCAGCCAACGGGACAGGGGGCTGTATGGCTACACCTTC. Encoded protein: CASSQRDRGLYGYTF. V is TRBV3-1 (or the pseudogene TRBV3-2) and J is TRBJ1-2; 12 bases are a match to TRBD1. Unmatched junction bases numbered 3, after V lost 2 bases and J lost 5 bases. Germline CDR1 is LGHDT and CDR2 is YNNKEL (reference sequence). The CDR3 is made up of 15 amino acids.